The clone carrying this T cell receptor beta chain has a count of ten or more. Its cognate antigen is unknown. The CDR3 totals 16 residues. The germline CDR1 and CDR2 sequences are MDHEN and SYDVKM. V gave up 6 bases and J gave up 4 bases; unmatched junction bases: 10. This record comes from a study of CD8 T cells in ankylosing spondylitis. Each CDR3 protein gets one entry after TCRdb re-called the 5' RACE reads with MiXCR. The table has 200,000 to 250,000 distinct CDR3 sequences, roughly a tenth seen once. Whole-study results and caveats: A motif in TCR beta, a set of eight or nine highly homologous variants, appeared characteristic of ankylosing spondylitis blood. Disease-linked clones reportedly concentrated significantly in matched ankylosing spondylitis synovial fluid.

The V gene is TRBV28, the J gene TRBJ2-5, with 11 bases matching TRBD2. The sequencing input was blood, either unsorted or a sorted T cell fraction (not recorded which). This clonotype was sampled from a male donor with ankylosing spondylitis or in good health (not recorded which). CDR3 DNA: TGTGCCAGCAGGGAAACGGTAGCGGGGGGGCTAGAGACCCAGTACTTC. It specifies CASRETVAGGLETQYF.